The source of this T cell receptor (beta chain) is a study of graft-versus-host responses after intestinal transplantation. Overall study results and limits: Graft-donor T cell macrochimerism coincided with high graft-versus-host to host-versus-graft clonal ratios in allografts.

About this clone itself: As yet, its antigen is unknown.

TCRdb keeps only in-frame clones here, not all; method: immunoSEQ multiplex PCR. The sample has approximately 9,700 clones, approximately 92% seen once; the top ten hold around 3.5%. This clonotype was sampled from a human patient who received an intestinal transplant, so some T cells may come from the graft donor. The specimen comprised PBMCs, sampled around 40 days after intestinal transplantation.

The CDR3 DNA is TGTGCCAGCAGTGATAGCGGGGGGGCCACAGATACGCAGTATTTT. Amino acids: CASSDSGGATDTQYF. This chain joins TRBV6-4 and TRBJ2-3; 11 bases are a match to TRBD2. Looked up from germline, CDR1 is MRHNA and CDR2 is SNTAGT. The CDR3 has 15 amino acids. With 3 bases clipped from V and 2 bases from J, the junction kept 1 base outside the gene matches.